These T cell receptor beta chains were read from a single sample in a study of blood T cell repertoires in COVID-19. Libraries were prepared by immunoSEQ multiplex PCR; TCRdb keeps only in-frame clonotypes and omits some of them. The repertoire includes more than 150,000 clones, approximately 88% of them detected once, and around 7% sits in the top ten. The sample consisted of peripheral blood. The receptors originated from a man aged 35-49 years with acute or convalescent COVID-19. CDR3s include the opening cysteine and the closing phenylalanine or tryptophan. A D gene is named only where the DNA matches it firmly.

TGTGCCACCCTAACGACCCCCTTAGCGGGGTCAGGGAATGAGCAGTTCTTC	CATLTTPLAGSGNEQFF	TRBD2	TRBJ2-1	TRBV7-8
TGTGCCAGCTCACCCCTGGATAGCGGGGGCGCCTACACCGGGGAGCTGTTTTTT	CASSPLDSGGAYTGELFF	TRBD2	TRBJ2-2	TRBV18
TGCGCCAGCAGCTTGACAGGGTCAATGCAGGAGACCCAGTACTTC	CASSLTGSMQETQYF	NA	TRBJ2-5	TRBV5-1
TGTGCCAGCAGCGTTCTACAGGCCAACACCGGGGAGCTGTTTTTT	CASSVLQANTGELFF	NA	TRBJ2-2	TRBV9
TGTGCCAGCAGCTTAGATGAGGCAGGGGGGACCTCTGGAAACACCATATATTTT	CASSLDEAGGTSGNTIYF	TRBD1	TRBJ1-3	TRBV13
TGTGCCAGTAGTATTCTACCCGAATCGAGCGAGCAGTACTTC	CASSILPESSEQYF	NA	TRBJ2-7	TRBV19
TGTGCCAGTAGTGGCGGACAGGGGGCCCACGAGCAGTACTTC	CASSGGQGAHEQYF	TRBD1	TRBJ2-7	TRBV19
TGTGCCAGTAGTTTCGGACTAGCGGGGGGCGCAGATACGCAGTATTTT	CASSFGLAGGADTQYF	TRBD2	TRBJ2-3	TRBV19
TGTGCCTGGAGTCACAGGAGAAACACTGAAGCTTTCTTT	CAWSHRRNTEAFF	NA	TRBJ1-1	TRBV30
TGTGCCAGCAGTGGAGGGACAGGGAGCTACACCTTC	CASSGGTGSYTF	TRBD1	TRBJ1-2	TRBV25-1
TGTGCCAGCAAATCGGGGGGGGCCACAGATACGCAGTATTTT	CASKSGGATDTQYF	TRBD2	TRBJ2-3	TRBV5-4
TGTGCCAGCAGCGTCGGGACAACTTATAATTCACCCCTCCACTTT	CASSVGTTYNSPLHF	NA	TRBJ1-6	TRBV7-9
TGTGCCAGCAGCTTAGGCGGGACAGATAATGAAAAACTGTTTTTT	CASSLGGTDNEKLFF	TRBD1	TRBJ1-4	TRBV7-9
TGTGCCAGCTCACCTTACGATCCAGGGCCCCTCACCGGGGAGCTGTTTTTT	CASSPYDPGPLTGELFF	NA	TRBJ2-2	TRBV18
TGCAGTGCTAGTCTTACCAGGGATACGCAGTATTTT	CSASLTRDTQYF	NA	TRBJ2-3	TRBV20-1
TGTGCCAGTAGTACCATCACAGGGGGGGAGACCCAGTACTTC	CASSTITGGETQYF	TRBD1	TRBJ2-5	TRBV19
TGTGCCAGCAGCCAAGATCGGAGTACGCAGTATTTT	CASSQDRSTQYF	NA	TRBJ2-3	TRBV14
TGTGCCAGTAGTACCCGTCGGGGGGACAATGAGCAGTTCTTC	CASSTRRGDNEQFF	TRBD2	TRBJ2-1	TRBV19
TGTGCCAGCAGCTCGAACAGGGAGAGGGCTGGGGAAGCTTTCTTT	CASSSNRERAGEAFF	NA	TRBJ1-1	TRBV11-2
TGTGCCAGCAGCTTGGACAGGGGGTACGAGCAGTACTTC	CASSLDRGYEQYF	TRBD1	TRBJ2-7	TRBV5-6
TGTGCCAGCAGTAACCTTGGACAGGCGGCCGCTGAAGCTTTCTTT	CASSNLGQAAAEAFF	TRBD1	TRBJ1-1	TRBV27
TGTGCCAGCAGCTTAATGGGGCAGGGGAGCTCACCCCTCCACTTT	CASSLMGQGSSPLHF	NA	TRBJ1-6	TRBV7-3
TGTGCCAGCAGGAGGACAGGGCTTAATCAGCCCCAGCATTTT	CASRRTGLNQPQHF	TRBD1	TRBJ1-5	TRBV6-5